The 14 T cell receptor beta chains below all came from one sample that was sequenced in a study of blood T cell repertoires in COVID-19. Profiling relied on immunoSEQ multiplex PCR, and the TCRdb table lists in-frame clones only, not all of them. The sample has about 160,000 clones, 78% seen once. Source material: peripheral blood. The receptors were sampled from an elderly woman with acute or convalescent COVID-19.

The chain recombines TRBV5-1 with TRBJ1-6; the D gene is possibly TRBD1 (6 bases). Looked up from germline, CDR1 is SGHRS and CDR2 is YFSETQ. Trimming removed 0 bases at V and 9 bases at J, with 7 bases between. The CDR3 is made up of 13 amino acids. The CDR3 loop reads CASSLVQGSPLHF. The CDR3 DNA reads TGCGCCAGCAGCTTGGTACAGGGTTCACCCCTCCACTTT.

CDR3 in DNA: TGTGCCAGCTCACCACCAGCTCTCAATGAGCAGTTCTTC. Protein sequence: CASSPPALNEQFF. The chain combines TRBV18 with TRBJ2-1; D not certain. Germline lookup yields CDR1 KGHSH and CDR2 LQKENI. V lost 0 bases and J lost 6, with 6 bases in between. The CDR3 totals 13 residues.

CDR3 sequence reads: CASRGPWGGGDYEQYF. CDR3 in DNA: TGTGCCTCCAGAGGCCCGTGGGGAGGCGGGGACTACGAGCAGTACTTC. The chain carries TRBV28 and TRBJ2-7, with D maybe TRBD2 (6 bases). CDR1 is MDHEN, CDR2 SYDVKM, per germline. The CDR3 loop spans 16 amino acids. The ends were cut back, 11 bases at V and 3 bases at J, with 26 bases in the middle.

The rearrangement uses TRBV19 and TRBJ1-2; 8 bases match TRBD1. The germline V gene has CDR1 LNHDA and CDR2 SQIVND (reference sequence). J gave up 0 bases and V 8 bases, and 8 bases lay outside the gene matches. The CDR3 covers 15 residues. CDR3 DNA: TGTGCCAGTCGACAGGGGACCTTTTCTAACTATGGCTACACCTTC. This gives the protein CASRQGTFSNYGYTF.

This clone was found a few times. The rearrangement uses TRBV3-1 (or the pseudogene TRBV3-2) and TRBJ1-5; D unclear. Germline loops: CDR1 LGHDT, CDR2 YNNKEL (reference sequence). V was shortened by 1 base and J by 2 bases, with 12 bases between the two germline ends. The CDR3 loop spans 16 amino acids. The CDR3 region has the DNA TGTGCCAGCAGCCAAGCTCTCCCCGTTGGCAATCAGCCCCAGCATTTT. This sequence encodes CASSQALPVGNQPQHF.

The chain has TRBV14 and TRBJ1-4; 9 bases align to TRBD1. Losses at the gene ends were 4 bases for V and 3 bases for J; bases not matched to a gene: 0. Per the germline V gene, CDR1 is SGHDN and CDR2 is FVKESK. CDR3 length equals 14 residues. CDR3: CASSRQGANEKLFF. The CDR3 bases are TGTGCCAGCAGCCGACAGGGGGCTAATGAAAAACTGTTTTTT.

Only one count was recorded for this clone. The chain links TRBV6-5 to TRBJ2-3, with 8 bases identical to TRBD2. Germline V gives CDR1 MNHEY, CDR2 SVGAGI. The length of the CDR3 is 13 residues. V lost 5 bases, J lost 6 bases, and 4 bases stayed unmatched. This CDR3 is CASSKRESDTQYF. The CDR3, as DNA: TGTGCCAGCAGTAAGCGGGAGTCTGATACGCAGTATTTT.

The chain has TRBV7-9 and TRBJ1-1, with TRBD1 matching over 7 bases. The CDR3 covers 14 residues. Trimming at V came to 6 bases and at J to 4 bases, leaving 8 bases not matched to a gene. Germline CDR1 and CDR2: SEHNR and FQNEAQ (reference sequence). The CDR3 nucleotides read TGTGCCAGCAGTTTTCCGACAGGGAGCACTGAAGCTTTCTTT. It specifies CASSFPTGSTEAFF.

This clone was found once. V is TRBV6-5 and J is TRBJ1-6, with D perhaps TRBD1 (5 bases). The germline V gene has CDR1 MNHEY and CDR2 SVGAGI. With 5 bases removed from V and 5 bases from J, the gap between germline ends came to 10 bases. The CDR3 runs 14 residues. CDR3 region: CASSPGSHNSPLHF. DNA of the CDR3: TGTGCCAGCAGTCCAGGGTCCCATAATTCACCCCTCCACTTT.

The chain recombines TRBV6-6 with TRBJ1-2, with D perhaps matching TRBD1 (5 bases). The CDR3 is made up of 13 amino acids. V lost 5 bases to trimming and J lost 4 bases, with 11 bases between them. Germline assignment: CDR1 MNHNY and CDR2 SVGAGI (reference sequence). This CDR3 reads CASSTQGPYGYTF. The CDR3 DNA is TGTGCCAGCAGTACGCAGGGCCCCTATGGCTACACCTTC.

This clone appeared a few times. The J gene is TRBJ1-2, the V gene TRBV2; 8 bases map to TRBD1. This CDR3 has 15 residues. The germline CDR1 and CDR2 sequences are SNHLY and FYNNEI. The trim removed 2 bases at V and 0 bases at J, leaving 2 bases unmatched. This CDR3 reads CASSETGGPNYGYTF. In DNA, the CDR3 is TGTGCCAGCAGTGAAACAGGGGGGCCTAACTATGGCTACACCTTC.

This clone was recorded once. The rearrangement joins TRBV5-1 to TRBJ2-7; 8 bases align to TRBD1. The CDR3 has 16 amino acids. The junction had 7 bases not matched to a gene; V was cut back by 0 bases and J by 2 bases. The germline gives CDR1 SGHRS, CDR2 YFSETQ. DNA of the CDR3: TGCGCCAGCAGCTTGGCCCCTGACAGGGGCACCTACGAGCAGTACTTC. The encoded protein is CASSLAPDRGTYEQYF.

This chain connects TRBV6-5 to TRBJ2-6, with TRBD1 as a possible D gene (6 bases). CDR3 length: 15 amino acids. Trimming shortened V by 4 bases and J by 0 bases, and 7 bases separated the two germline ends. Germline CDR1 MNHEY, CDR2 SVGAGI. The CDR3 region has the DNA TGTGCCAGCAGTTCAGGGGTCTCTGGGGCCAACGTCCTGACTTTC. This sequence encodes CASSSGVSGANVLTF.

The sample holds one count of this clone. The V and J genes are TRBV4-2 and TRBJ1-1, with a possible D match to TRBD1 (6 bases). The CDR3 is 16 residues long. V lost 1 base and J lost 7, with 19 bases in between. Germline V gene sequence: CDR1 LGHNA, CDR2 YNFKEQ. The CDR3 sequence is CASSQGRGGPAVEAFF. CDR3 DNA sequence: TGTGCCAGCAGCCAAGGGAGGGGGGGGCCGGCTGTTGAAGCTTTCTTT.